Listed below are T cell receptor beta chains from one sample, sequenced in a study of vaccination effects on CD4 cells after COVID-19. Sequenced by immunoSEQ multiplex PCR; TCRdb stores in-frame clones only, minus some. In the table there are roughly 75,000 clones, roughly 70% of which are singletons. These TCRs are of unknown antigen specificity. This specimen consisted of CD4+ T cells from PBMCs cultured with HCoV-OC43 spike peptides, obtained before COVID-19 vaccination. The receptors were gathered from a human donor who received a COVID-19 vaccine. Each CDR3 is given with its conserved first and last residue. The D gene is left open where the match is weak. Size is stated for part of the rows, as once, few or many counts, or as a class when the clone is expanded.

D gene: -
V gene: TRBV24-1
clone size: -
J gene: TRBJ2-2
CDR3 protein: CATSDLGKNTGELFF
CDR3 DNA: TGTGCCACCAGTGATTTAGGAAAGAACACCGGGGAGCTGTTTTTT

D gene: -
V gene: TRBV10-3
clone size: -
J gene: TRBJ1-5
CDR3 protein: CAISETTPSNQPQHF
CDR3 DNA: TGTGCCATCAGTGAAACGACACCTAGCAATCAGCCCCAGCATTTT

D gene: TRBD1
V gene: TRBV10-1
clone size: -
J gene: TRBJ2-3
CDR3 protein: CASSEALTGADTQYF
CDR3 DNA: TGCGCCAGCAGTGAGGCGCTTACAGGGGCAGATACGCAGTATTTT

D gene: TRBD1
V gene: TRBV5-6
clone size: -
J gene: TRBJ1-5
CDR3 protein: CASSIDRGNQPQHF
CDR3 DNA: TGTGCCAGCAGCATCGACAGGGGGAATCAGCCCCAGCATTTT

D gene: -
V gene: TRBV7-8
clone size: few
J gene: TRBJ1-5
CDR3 protein: CASDEFGNQPQHF
CDR3 DNA: TGTGCCAGCGACGAGTTCGGCAATCAGCCCCAGCATTTT

D gene: -
V gene: TRBV27
clone size: -
J gene: TRBJ2-2
CDR3 protein: CASSLGTRHTGELFF
CDR3 DNA: TGTGCCAGCAGTTTGGGGACACGTCACACCGGGGAGCTGTTTTTT

D gene: -
V gene: TRBV12-3/TRBV12-4
clone size: -
J gene: TRBJ1-2
CDR3 protein: CASSLKANYGYTF
CDR3 DNA: TGTGCCAGCAGTTTAAAGGCAAACTATGGCTACACCTTC

D gene: -
V gene: TRBV30
clone size: -
J gene: TRBJ1-5
CDR3 protein: CAWSGEGLSNQPQHF
CDR3 DNA: TGTGCCTGGAGTGGTGAGGGGCTGAGCAATCAGCCCCAGCATTTT

D gene: -
V gene: TRBV5-6
clone size: once
J gene: TRBJ1-4
CDR3 protein: CASGTGRSNEKLFF
CDR3 DNA: TGTGCCAGCGGAACAGGGCGGAGTAATGAAAAACTGTTTTTT

D gene: TRBD2
V gene: TRBV29-1
clone size: once
J gene: TRBJ2-5
CDR3 protein: CSGGGGAKETQYF
CDR3 DNA: TGCAGCGGGGGGGGAGGGGCGAAAGAGACCCAGTACTTC

D gene: TRBD2
V gene: TRBV24-1
clone size: -
J gene: TRBJ2-1
CDR3 protein: CATSEGWPGGQFF
CDR3 DNA: TGTGCCACCAGTGAGGGGTGGCCGGGGGGGCAGTTCTTC

D gene: TRBD1
V gene: TRBV7-2
clone size: -
J gene: TRBJ1-4
CDR3 protein: CASSVDRGHEKLFF
CDR3 DNA: TGTGCCAGCAGCGTCGACAGGGGGCACGAAAAACTGTTTTTT

D gene: -
V gene: TRBV2
clone size: -
J gene: TRBJ2-1
CDR3 protein: CASSENWGSGIEQFF
CDR3 DNA: TGTGCCAGCAGTGAAAACTGGGGGTCGGGCATTGAGCAGTTCTTC

D gene: TRBD1
V gene: TRBV18
clone size: -
J gene: TRBJ1-2
CDR3 protein: CASSPSGQGNYGYTF
CDR3 DNA: TGTGCCAGCTCACCTTCAGGACAGGGTAACTATGGCTACACCTTC

D gene: -
V gene: TRBV21-1
clone size: -
J gene: TRBJ2-6
CDR3 protein: CASSKDGRGANVLTF
CDR3 DNA: TGTGCCAGCAGCAAAGATGGGAGGGGGGCCAACGTCCTGACTTTC

D gene: -
V gene: TRBV11-2
clone size: -
J gene: TRBJ1-3
CDR3 protein: CASSLGRSAGNTIYF
CDR3 DNA: TGTGCCAGCAGCTTAGGCAGGTCGGCTGGAAACACCATATATTTT

D gene: TRBD2
V gene: TRBV9
clone size: few
J gene: TRBJ2-1
CDR3 protein: CASSTAGGPREQFF
CDR3 DNA: TGTGCCAGCAGCACAGCGGGGGGGCCGCGGGAGCAGTTCTTC

D gene: -
V gene: TRBV7-9
clone size: -
J gene: TRBJ2-3
CDR3 protein: CASSLALGDTQYF
CDR3 DNA: TGTGCCAGCAGCTTAGCGTTGGGAGATACGCAGTATTTT

D gene: TRBD1
V gene: TRBV6-5
clone size: -
J gene: TRBJ1-2
CDR3 protein: CASSPTGANYGYTF
CDR3 DNA: TGTGCCAGCAGCCCGACAGGGGCTAACTATGGCTACACCTTC

D gene: TRBD2
V gene: TRBV9
clone size: -
J gene: TRBJ2-6
CDR3 protein: CASSRRGDSGANVLTF
CDR3 DNA: TGTGCCAGCAGCCGCCGGGGGGACTCTGGGGCCAACGTCCTGACTTTC

D gene: TRBD1
V gene: TRBV30
clone size: -
J gene: TRBJ1-1
CDR3 protein: CAFSTGAMNTEAFF
CDR3 DNA: TGTGCCTTTTCGACAGGGGCCATGAACACTGAAGCTTTCTTT

D gene: -
V gene: TRBV5-1
clone size: -
J gene: TRBJ2-5
CDR3 protein: CASSLDFGGETQYF
CDR3 DNA: TGCGCCAGCAGCTTGGATTTCGGAGGAGAGACCCAGTACTTC

D gene: -
V gene: TRBV27
clone size: -
J gene: TRBJ1-2
CDR3 protein: CASSARGGLGYGYTF
CDR3 DNA: TGTGCCAGCAGTGCCCGAGGCGGATTGGGCTATGGCTACACCTTC

D gene: TRBD2
V gene: TRBV14
clone size: -
J gene: TRBJ2-5
CDR3 protein: CASSQDAGLAGLQETQYF
CDR3 DNA: TGTGCCAGCAGCCAAGATGCAGGACTAGCGGGACTACAAGAGACCCAGTACTTC

D gene: -
V gene: TRBV5-6
clone size: -
J gene: TRBJ2-2
CDR3 protein: CASSFPTGLAGELFF
CDR3 DNA: TGTGCCAGCAGCTTCCCTACAGGGCTCGCCGGGGAGCTGTTTTTT

D gene: -
V gene: TRBV6-5
clone size: -
J gene: TRBJ1-2
CDR3 protein: CASSPGAGGYTF
CDR3 DNA: TGTGCCAGCAGTCCGGGGGCTGGCGGCTACACCTTC

D gene: -
V gene: TRBV20-1
clone size: -
J gene: TRBJ2-1
CDR3 protein: CSARAYNEQFF
CDR3 DNA: TGCAGTGCTAGGGCCTACAATGAGCAGTTCTTC

D gene: TRBD1
V gene: TRBV24-1
clone size: -
J gene: TRBJ2-3
CDR3 protein: CATSAKGTGFPNTQYF
CDR3 DNA: TGTGCCACCAGTGCCAAGGGGACAGGGTTCCCCAATACGCAGTATTTT

D gene: -
V gene: TRBV6-1
clone size: few
J gene: TRBJ2-2
CDR3 protein: CASSEGPNTGELFF
CDR3 DNA: TGTGCCAGCAGTGAGGGGCCAAACACCGGGGAGCTGTTTTTT

D gene: -
V gene: TRBV5-1
clone size: -
J gene: TRBJ2-5
CDR3 protein: CASSLGESTQETQYF
CDR3 DNA: TGCGCCAGCAGCTTGGGGGAAAGCACACAAGAGACCCAGTACTTC

D gene: -
V gene: TRBV9
clone size: -
J gene: TRBJ2-3
CDR3 protein: CASSVSLADTQYF
CDR3 DNA: TGTGCCAGCAGCGTATCCCTAGCAGATACGCAGTATTTT

D gene: -
V gene: TRBV15
clone size: -
J gene: TRBJ1-2
CDR3 protein: CATSRDYANYGYTF
CDR3 DNA: TGTGCCACCAGCAGAGATTATGCTAACTATGGCTACACCTTC

D gene: -
V gene: TRBV27
clone size: once
J gene: TRBJ2-1
CDR3 protein: CASSPPQTALYEQFF
CDR3 DNA: TGTGCCAGCAGTCCCCCCCAGACAGCTCTCTATGAGCAGTTCTTC

D gene: TRBD2
V gene: TRBV25-1
clone size: -
J gene: TRBJ2-3
CDR3 protein: CASSLAGGTDTQYF
CDR3 DNA: TGTGCCAGCAGTTTAGCGGGGGGAACAGATACGCAGTATTTT

D gene: TRBD1
V gene: TRBV5-8
clone size: -
J gene: TRBJ1-5
CDR3 protein: CASSSGTERRSQPQHF
CDR3 DNA: TGTGCCAGCAGCTCCGGGACAGAAAGGCGAAGTCAGCCCCAGCATTTT

D gene: -
V gene: TRBV6-5
clone size: -
J gene: TRBJ1-3
CDR3 protein: CASSYSSGSAGNTIYF
CDR3 DNA: TGTGCCAGCAGTTACTCGTCGGGGTCGGCTGGAAACACCATATATTTT

D gene: TRBD1
V gene: TRBV28
clone size: -
J gene: TRBJ2-5
CDR3 protein: CASTEGGDRGSGTQYF
CDR3 DNA: TGTGCCAGCACCGAAGGGGGGGACAGGGGGTCGGGGACCCAGTACTTC

D gene: -
V gene: TRBV6-1
clone size: -
J gene: TRBJ1-5
CDR3 protein: CASSEAGNLGGHF
CDR3 DNA: TGTGCCAGCAGTGAAGCCGGGAACCTCGGTGGGCATTTT

D gene: -
V gene: TRBV5-1
clone size: -
J gene: TRBJ2-1
CDR3 protein: CASSLDRSDLNEQFF
CDR3 DNA: TGCGCCAGCAGTTTAGACAGGTCTGATCTCAATGAGCAGTTCTTC

D gene: -
V gene: TRBV6-5
clone size: once
J gene: TRBJ1-1
CDR3 protein: CASSKGRVNTEAFF
CDR3 DNA: TGTGCCAGCAGTAAGGGGAGGGTGAACACTGAAGCTTTCTTT

D gene: -
V gene: TRBV19
clone size: -
J gene: TRBJ2-5
CDR3 protein: CASKQGAGGVQETQYF
CDR3 DNA: TGTGCCAGTAAACAGGGGGCCGGGGGGGTACAAGAGACCCAGTACTTC

D gene: -
V gene: TRBV29-1
clone size: once
J gene: TRBJ1-1
CDR3 protein: CSVEGGPGGTEAFF
CDR3 DNA: TGCAGCGTTGAGGGCGGGCCGGGGGGTACTGAAGCTTTCTTT

D gene: TRBD1
V gene: TRBV4-1
clone size: few
J gene: TRBJ1-4
CDR3 protein: CASSQAGTGWEKLFF
CDR3 DNA: TGCGCCAGCAGCCAGGCCGGGACAGGGTGGGAAAAACTGTTTTTT

D gene: -
V gene: TRBV5-6
clone size: few
J gene: TRBJ1-2
CDR3 protein: CASSPGEAYGYTF
CDR3 DNA: TGTGCCAGCAGCCCAGGGGAGGCCTATGGCTACACCTTC

D gene: -
V gene: TRBV27
clone size: few
J gene: TRBJ1-2
CDR3 protein: CASSFSADYGYTF
CDR3 DNA: TGTGCCAGCAGTTTTTCCGCAGACTATGGCTACACCTTC

D gene: -
V gene: TRBV29-1
clone size: -
J gene: TRBJ2-2
CDR3 protein: CSVKRAAGELFF
CDR3 DNA: TGCAGCGTTAAAAGGGCAGCCGGGGAGCTGTTTTTT

D gene: -
V gene: TRBV18
clone size: -
J gene: TRBJ1-2
CDR3 protein: CASSPPLDSYGYTF
CDR3 DNA: TGTGCCAGCTCACCCCCCTTAGACAGCTATGGCTACACCTTC

D gene: -
V gene: TRBV18
clone size: once
J gene: TRBJ2-6
CDR3 protein: CASSPVKHSGANVLTF
CDR3 DNA: TGTGCCAGCTCACCAGTAAAACACTCTGGGGCCAACGTCCTGACTTTC

D gene: -
V gene: TRBV4-1
clone size: -
J gene: TRBJ2-3
CDR3 protein: CASSQRQGTGVRETDTQYF
CDR3 DNA: TGCGCCAGCAGCCAACGTCAGGGGACCGGGGTCCGCGAAACAGATACGCAGTATTTT

D gene: -
V gene: TRBV28
clone size: once
J gene: TRBJ1-2
CDR3 protein: CASSFGGALVGYTF
CDR3 DNA: TGTGCCAGCAGTTTTGGAGGCGCATTGGTTGGCTACACCTTC

D gene: -
V gene: TRBV7-8
clone size: -
J gene: TRBJ2-3
CDR3 protein: CASSPRGRGGTDTQYF
CDR3 DNA: TGTGCCAGCAGCCCCAGGGGGCGGGGGGGCACAGATACGCAGTATTTT

D gene: -
V gene: TRBV4-1
clone size: few
J gene: TRBJ2-3
CDR3 protein: CASSPLRSDTQYF
CDR3 DNA: TGCGCCAGCAGCCCACTTAGATCAGATACGCAGTATTTT

D gene: -
V gene: TRBV4-1
clone size: once
J gene: TRBJ2-4
CDR3 protein: CASSQDFTGKNIQYF
CDR3 DNA: TGCGCCAGCAGCCAAGATTTTACAGGGAAAAACATTCAGTACTTC

D gene: TRBD1
V gene: TRBV15
clone size: once
J gene: TRBJ2-3
CDR3 protein: CATSLRQGGDTQYF
CDR3 DNA: TGTGCCACCAGCCTAAGACAGGGTGGAGATACGCAGTATTTT

D gene: -
V gene: TRBV5-1
clone size: -
J gene: TRBJ2-3
CDR3 protein: CASSGYPGVADTQYF
CDR3 DNA: TGCGCCAGCAGCGGGTACCCAGGGGTCGCAGATACGCAGTATTTT